This T cell receptor (beta chain) was captured by sequencing in a study of T cells in Graves' hyperthyroidism and ophthalmopathy (dated by TCRdb to between 2018 and 2021). The study in broad terms: Peripheral blood was collected at initial diagnosis, before any treatment. According to the paper, TCR Vbeta CDR3 sequencing was carried out on roughly 130 peripheral blood samples, which came from about 45 ophthalmopathy, some 73 hyperthyroidism and approximately 17 progressor patients. Prospective prediction of ophthalmopathy was tested in an independent validation cohort of some 20 hyperthyroidism patients and 17 patients who later progressed to ophthalmopathy. The study also compared thyroid tissue and blood T-cell repertoires from about six Graves' hyperthyroidism patients. The approximately 100 discovery patients were randomly split 7:3 into training and test sets. TCR V-J signatures able to tell the groups apart were searched for in a discovery cohort of more than 90 patients, of whom approximately 40 had Graves' ophthalmopathy and 57 had stable Graves' hyperthyroidism. Once sampling was done, hyperthyroidism patients were given methimazole at a starting dose of 30 mg daily, whereas ophthalmopathy patients were given high-dose intravenous methylprednisolone. Summary of the overall study and its limitations: A model built on a 13 V-J signature distinguished ophthalmopathy from stable hyperthyroidism, reaching 85% to 90% sensitivity and around 81% specificity in cross-validation and 80%/75% in testing. Most expanded thyroid clonotypes (frequency above 0.001) were also detected in blood, suggesting blood repertoires may reflect thyroid immune responses. Sample size was not statistically predetermined, and investigators were not blinded to group allocation. In validation, progression to ophthalmopathy was predicted by the model with more than 65% sensitivity and just over 72% specificity, a median of roughly 6.4 months before onset.

Ten or more counts support this clonotype. Its recognized antigen is unknown. Nothing much larger sits one base from this clone, and base qualities are not available. The TCR beta CDR3 regions were amplified from the RNA transcripts. The TCR CDR3 was subjected to a first round of RT-PCR using the HTBI primer set and the Qiagen OneStep RT-PCR kit. The libraries were constructed in a second round of multiplex PCR and then size-selected and purified. Libraries were sequenced paired-end with 100 bp reads on an Illumina HiSeq2000. Per the original workflow: SOAPnuke was used to process the raw data, removing reads that contained adapters or uncalled bases, had a mean Phred below 15, or lacked an exact match to the constant primer or identifier. COPE v1.2.5 was used to merge the high-quality paired reads, and each unique nucleotide sequence was defined as a clonotype. MiTCR v1.1 was used to align clonotypes to the IMGT TRBV, TRBD and TRBJ reference segments. The analysis was restricted to V-J combinations with a frequency above 0.0001, which together covered 99.2% of the repertoires. A TCS score was defined as the ratio between F50 (clonal expansion) and ExV (chaos), using BLOSUM62-based TCRdist between CDR3 peptides within each V-J. Welch's t-statistics and random forest reduced 500 to 650 V-J features to roughly 13, which were used in a naive Bayes classifier (R e1071). TCRdb reworked the public reads: Q25 trimming with fastp, MiXCR clone assembly, productive beta chains retained. Entries that share a CDR3 protein sequence are merged under the most common genes and DNA. For this entry, the V and J calls and clone size follow TCRdb and not the study's own pipeline. Recorded for this sample are 550,000 to 650,000 distinct CDR3 sequences; 11% to 15% of them occurred a single time. Of the sample, roughly 5.7% is held by the ten largest clones.

The hyperthyroidism patients were between 18 and 65 years old and newly diagnosed, with a disease duration of less than 2 months. Any patient with an uncontrolled infection, another autoimmune disease, pregnancy or lactation was excluded. Diagnoses were established on the basis of clinical symptoms, serum thyroxine and TRAb, thyroid ultrasound, and orbital computed tomography. Blood from progressor patients was drawn when they were first diagnosed with hyperthyroidism, before any ophthalmopathy symptoms appeared. PBMCs were separated from 7.5 to 10 ml of fresh peripheral blood using Ficoll-Paque density gradient centrifugation. Progressor patients were initially diagnosed with Graves' hyperthyroidism and developed ophthalmopathy during follow-up. Total RNA was extracted with Trizol reagent, and quality was checked on an Agilent 2100 Bioanalyzer. What was sequenced was blood. The TCR sequence derives from a woman aged 25 to 39 with Graves' hyperthyroidism that later progressed to Graves' ophthalmopathy.

This receptor has the CDR3 CAWRRGLYEQYF. The DNA sequence follows: TGTGCCTGGAGAAGGGGCCTCTACGAGCAGTACTTC. Recombination linked TRBV30 to TRBJ2-7, and perhaps TRBD1 as D gene, on 5 matching bases. Trimming takes 3 bases from V and 3 bases from J, and the germline ends sit 9 bases apart. The germline V gene (reference sequence) yields GTSNPN for CDR1 and SVGIG for CDR2. The CDR3 goes from the cysteine to the phenylalanine over 12 residues. Only the CDR3 region is kept as DNA, spanning 36 bases read in frame from base 1.